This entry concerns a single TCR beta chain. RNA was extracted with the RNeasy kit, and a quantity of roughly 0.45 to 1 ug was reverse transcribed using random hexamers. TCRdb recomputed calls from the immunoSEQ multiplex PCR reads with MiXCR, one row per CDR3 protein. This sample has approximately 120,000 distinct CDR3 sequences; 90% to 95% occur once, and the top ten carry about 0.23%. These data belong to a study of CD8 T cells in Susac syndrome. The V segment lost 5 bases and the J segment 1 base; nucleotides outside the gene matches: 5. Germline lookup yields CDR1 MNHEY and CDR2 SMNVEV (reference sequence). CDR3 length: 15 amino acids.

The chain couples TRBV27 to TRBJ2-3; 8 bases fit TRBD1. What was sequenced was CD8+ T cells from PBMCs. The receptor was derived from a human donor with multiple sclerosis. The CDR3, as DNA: TGTGCCAGCAGTCATCGACAGGGGCGCACAGATACGCAGTATTTT. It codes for CASSHRQGRTDTQYF.